This is a list of T cell receptor beta chains from one sample in a study of T cell responses to AZD1222 COVID-19 vaccine. This table comes from immunoSEQ multiplex PCR, and its TCRdb copy is limited to in-frame clones, with some not included. The sample consists of tens of thousands of clones, roughly 85% of them appearing once. This specimen was peripheral blood, taken 28 days after the second AZD1222 dose. These receptors came from an adult who received the AZD1222 COVID-19 vaccine. CDR3s include the opening cysteine and the closing phenylalanine or tryptophan. Fields, in order: D gene, clone size, J gene, V gene, CDR3 protein, CDR3 DNA. A D gene is named only where the DNA matches it firmly. Only part of the rows carry a size: once, few, many, or a class if the clone is expanded.

D: .
size: .
J: TRBJ2-1
V: TRBV25-1
CDR3: CASSPEGVGRVYNEQFF
DNA: TGTGCCAGCAGCCCCGAAGGTGTGGGACGGGTCTACAATGAGCAGTTCTTC

D: TRBD2
size: .
J: TRBJ2-5
V: TRBV19
CDR3: CASGSVRETQYF
DNA: TGTGCGAGCGGGAGTGTCCGGGAGACCCAGTACTTC

D: TRBD2
size: .
J: TRBJ2-5
V: TRBV27
CDR3: CASSLGGGRRETQYF
DNA: TGTGCCAGCAGTTTAGGCGGGGGGCGCAGGGAGACCCAGTACTTC

D: .
size: .
J: TRBJ1-4
V: TRBV7-9
CDR3: CASSLSRGRTPPNEKLFF
DNA: TGTGCCAGCAGCCTCTCACGGGGACGGACGCCACCTAATGAAAAACTGTTTTTT

D: .
size: .
J: TRBJ1-2
V: TRBV18
CDR3: CASSPPGFYGYTF
DNA: TGTGCCAGCTCACCACCAGGGTTCTATGGCTACACCTTC

D: .
size: .
J: TRBJ2-1
V: TRBV7-8
CDR3: CASSLDSWSGNEQFF
DNA: TGTGCCAGCAGCTTAGATTCCTGGTCCGGCAATGAGCAGTTCTTC

D: .
size: medium-sized
J: TRBJ2-3
V: TRBV28
CDR3: CASSWSQRDTQYF
DNA: TGTGCCAGCAGTTGGTCCCAGCGAGATACGCAGTATTTT

D: TRBD1
size: .
J: TRBJ1-1
V: TRBV7-3
CDR3: CASSPQGGLTEAFF
DNA: TGTGCCAGCAGCCCCCAGGGGGGCCTCACTGAAGCTTTCTTT

D: .
size: few
J: TRBJ1-2
V: TRBV7-2
CDR3: CASSLEKSGYTF
DNA: TGTGCCAGCAGCTTAGAGAAGAGTGGCTACACCTTC

D: .
size: few
J: TRBJ1-1
V: TRBV7-2
CDR3: CASSLRRGNTEAFF
DNA: TGTGCCAGCAGCTTACGAAGGGGGAACACTGAAGCTTTCTTT

D: TRBD1
size: .
J: TRBJ1-3
V: TRBV9
CDR3: CASSVGQGDGNTIYF
DNA: TGTGCCAGCAGCGTAGGACAGGGGGATGGAAACACCATATATTTT

D: TRBD1
size: .
J: TRBJ1-1
V: TRBV2
CDR3: CASSLTGARTEAFF
DNA: TGTGCCAGCAGCCTGACAGGGGCCAGGACTGAAGCTTTCTTT

D: .
size: .
J: TRBJ2-5
V: TRBV12-2
CDR3: CASRLAGEETQYF
DNA: TGTGCAAGTCGCCTAGCGGGAGAAGAGACCCAGTACTTC

D: .
size: .
J: TRBJ1-5
V: TRBV7-2
CDR3: CASSSSMGGWGNQPQHF
DNA: TGTGCCAGCAGCTCGTCAATGGGGGGTTGGGGCAATCAGCCCCAGCATTTT

D: .
size: once
J: TRBJ2-2
V: TRBV19
CDR3: CASQPLGGANTGELFF
DNA: TGTGCCAGCCAGCCTTTGGGCGGGGCGAACACCGGGGAGCTGTTTTTT

D: TRBD2
size: .
J: TRBJ2-1
V: TRBV9
CDR3: CASGTSGRTLRNEQFF
DNA: TGTGCCAGCGGGACTAGCGGGAGGACCCTGCGGAATGAGCAGTTCTTC

D: .
size: .
J: TRBJ2-7
V: TRBV19
CDR3: CASSQGIYEQYF
DNA: TGTGCCAGTAGTCAGGGAATCTACGAGCAGTACTTC

D: .
size: .
J: TRBJ1-2
V: TRBV14
CDR3: CASSQDRAGGYTF
DNA: TGTGCCAGCAGCCAAGACAGGGCTGGTGGCTACACCTTC

D: .
size: .
J: TRBJ2-1
V: TRBV18
CDR3: CASSPGSPLIDEQFF
DNA: TGTGCCAGCTCACCCGGGAGCCCGCTCATCGATGAGCAGTTCTTC

D: .
size: .
J: TRBJ1-6
V: TRBV6-5
CDR3: CASRTSGGANSPLHF
DNA: TGTGCCAGCAGGACAAGCGGTGGGGCGAATTCACCCCTCCACTTT

D: TRBD1
size: once
J: TRBJ1-1
V: TRBV10-3
CDR3: CATTDRATEAFF
DNA: TGTGCCACGACGGACAGGGCTACTGAAGCTTTCTTT

D: .
size: few
J: TRBJ1-5
V: TRBV6-2/TRBV6-3
CDR3: CASSPTAPTGMGNQPQHF
DNA: TGTGCCAGCAGCCCTACTGCCCCGACAGGAATGGGAAATCAGCCCCAGCATTTT

D: .
size: .
J: TRBJ2-1
V: TRBV7-8
CDR3: CASSGGTAEVYNEQFF
DNA: TGTGCCAGCAGCGGGGGGACGGCTGAAGTCTACAATGAGCAGTTCTTC

D: .
size: .
J: TRBJ1-6
V: TRBV7-9
CDR3: CASSIWAGDSPLHF
DNA: TGTGCCAGCAGCATTTGGGCGGGGGATTCACCCCTCCACTTT

D: .
size: .
J: TRBJ2-7
V: TRBV6-5
CDR3: CASTQARHYSYEQYF
DNA: TGTGCCAGCACCCAGGCAAGACATTACTCCTACGAGCAGTACTTC

D: TRBD2
size: few
J: TRBJ2-7
V: TRBV15
CDR3: CATSRGGAGGDEQYF
DNA: TGTGCCACCAGCAGGGGAGGGGCGGGAGGAGACGAGCAGTACTTC

D: .
size: .
J: TRBJ1-3
V: TRBV28
CDR3: CASSLWEGRSGNTIYF
DNA: TGTGCCAGCAGTTTATGGGAGGGTAGATCTGGAAACACCATATATTTT

D: .
size: few
J: TRBJ1-2
V: TRBV30
CDR3: CAWSRQSAGYTF
DNA: TGTGCCTGGAGTCGCCAATCTGCTGGCTACACCTTC

D: TRBD2
size: .
J: TRBJ2-3
V: TRBV9
CDR3: CASSVGAGGLDTQYF
DNA: TGTGCCAGCAGCGTAGGAGCGGGAGGCTTAGATACGCAGTATTTT

D: .
size: .
J: TRBJ2-2
V: TRBV27
CDR3: CASIGGSGELFF
DNA: TGTGCCAGCATTGGGGGGAGCGGGGAGCTGTTTTTT

D: TRBD2
size: .
J: TRBJ2-1
V: TRBV2
CDR3: CASRRTSGYNEQFF
DNA: TGTGCCAGCAGAAGGACTAGCGGGTACAATGAGCAGTTCTTC

D: .
size: .
J: TRBJ1-5
V: TRBV28
CDR3: CAIKHGDNSNQPQHF
DNA: TGTGCCATCAAACATGGGGATAATAGCAATCAGCCCCAGCATTTT

D: .
size: .
J: TRBJ2-7
V: TRBV7-9
CDR3: CASSLIFHEQYF
DNA: TGTGCCAGCAGCTTAATTTTTCACGAGCAGTACTTC